Described below is a single T cell receptor (beta chain) sequence and its context. Antigen: not known. The sample originates from a study of T cell responses to AZD1222 COVID-19 vaccine. Findings and caveats of the study: Baseline seropositivity characterized only a handful of AZD1222 recipients. Most donors were white British, females outnumbered males, and clonal diversity was possibly underestimated. All repertoire sampling was performed exclusively after the peak T cell response.

Libraries were prepared by immunoSEQ multiplex PCR; TCRdb keeps only in-frame clonotypes and omits some of them. Among about 120,000 clones, 80% to 90% were seen once, and the ten largest hold around 8%. From germline, CDR1 is SGHKS and CDR2 YYEKEE (reference sequence). This CDR3 is 14 amino acids long. Trimming removed 4 bases from V and 4 bases from J, with 14 bases in between. The sequencing here drew on peripheral blood, taken on day 0 of AZD1222 vaccination. The J gene is TRBJ1-2, the V gene TRBV5-5; D not certain. The receptor was derived from an adult in good health. The CDR3 spells CASSDRWAGYGYTF. The DNA of the CDR3 is TGTGCCAGCAGCGACCGATGGGCAGGCTATGGCTACACCTTC.